This is a list of T cell receptor beta chains from one sample in a study of early T cells in non-severe SARS-CoV-2 infection. TCRdb re-analysed the 5' RACE reads in MiXCR, keeping a single row per CDR3 protein. The sample holds tens of thousands of distinct CDR3 sequences, less than 8.5% seen once. Input material: whole blood. The receptors shown here come from an adult who was a healthcare worker with PCR-confirmed SARS-CoV-2 infection or an uninfected control (not recorded which). Both conserved end residues are part of each CDR3. Fields, in order: D gene, J gene, V gene, clone size, CDR3 DNA, CDR3 protein. The D gene is left open where the match is weak. Size tells how often a clone was seen (once, few, many) or the class of an expanded clone, and some rows leave it out.

>.|TRBJ2-5|TRBV11-3|.
TGTGCCAGCAGCCGTCCTGGGGGACCAGAGACCCAGTACTTC
CASSRPGGPETQYF
>TRBD2|TRBJ2-3|TRBV20-1|many
TGCAGTGCTAGACCCCCTAGCGGGGGCCTCACAGATACGCAGTATTTT
CSARPPSGGLTDTQYF
>.|TRBJ1-2|TRBV19|many
TGTGCCAGTAGGACCCAGGGAATCGACTATGGCTACACCTTC
CASRTQGIDYGYTF
>.|TRBJ2-1|TRBV11-2|few
TGTGCCAGCAGCCTGGAGGGGGTAAGATTGAATGAGCAGTTCTTC
CASSLEGVRLNEQFF
>.|TRBJ2-7|TRBV7-6|few
TGTGCCAGCAGCTTAGATTTGACAACTGGCATGGAGCAGTACTTC
CASSLDLTTGMEQYF
>.|TRBJ2-2|TRBV3-1|few
TGTGCCAGCAGCCACGGCGCGGCACCGAACACCGGGGAGCTGTTTTTT
CASSHGAAPNTGELFF
>TRBD2|TRBJ2-3|TRBV7-6|many
TGTGCCAGCAGCTCACTAGCGGGGGGGATAGATACGCAGTATTTT
CASSSLAGGIDTQYF
>.|TRBJ2-5|TRBV29-1|.
TGCAGCGTTGAACCAGGGGGGCCAGAGACCCAGTACTTC
CSVEPGGPETQYF
>.|TRBJ1-4|TRBV4-2|few
TGTGCCAGCAGCCAAACCACAGCTGCAACTAATGAAAAACTGTTTTTT
CASSQTTAATNEKLFF
>.|TRBJ2-6|TRBV27|many
TGTGCCAGCAGTTTTTTGTCCCTGGCGGCCAGGGCTGACTCTGGGGCCAACGTCCTGACTTTC
CASSFLSLAARADSGANVLTF
>.|TRBJ2-7|TRBV20-1|.
TGCAGTGCTAGCTTGCTTGACGAGCAGTACTTC
CSASLLDEQYF
>TRBD2|TRBJ2-5|TRBV12-3/TRBV12-4|.
TGTGCCAGCAGAATCGGACTAGCGGGGTACCAAGAGACCCAGTACTTC
CASRIGLAGYQETQYF
>.|TRBJ2-5|TRBV20-1|few
TGCAGTGCTAGCTACCAAGAGACCCAGTACTTC
CSASYQETQYF
>TRBD1|TRBJ1-1|TRBV4-1|few
TGCGCCAGCAGCCAAAGGGGCCTCAGGGGGCAAAATGAGGGGAACACTGAAGCTTTCTTT
CASSQRGLRGQNEGNTEAFF
>.|TRBJ2-4|TRBV10-3|many
TGTGCCATCAGTGGACAGCAAAACATTCAGTACTTC
CAISGQQNIQYF
>TRBD2|TRBJ2-5|TRBV15|.
TGTGCCACCAGCAGAGCGGCTAGCGGGGCGACCCAGTACTTC
CATSRAASGATQYF
>.|TRBJ2-3|TRBV7-8|few
TGTGCCAGCAGCTTAGGAGTCGATACGCAGTATTTT
CASSLGVDTQYF
>.|TRBJ1-6|TRBV2|few
TGTGCCAGCAGTGTGGCCGAAGGGGCTTCACCCCTCCACTTT
CASSVAEGASPLHF
>.|TRBJ2-1|TRBV13|many
TGTGCCAGCAGCTTAGACGCTAGCGTAAGCTCCTACAATGAGCAGTTCTTC
CASSLDASVSSYNEQFF
>.|TRBJ1-1|TRBV30|many
TGTGCCTGGAGTGCACTCCCCCTGGGCACTGAAGCTTTCTTT
CAWSALPLGTEAFF
>.|TRBJ1-2|TRBV3-1|many
TGTGCCAGCAGCCAAGCCGGGCACTATGGCTACACCTTC
CASSQAGHYGYTF
>.|TRBJ1-2|TRBV9|few
TGTGCCAGCAGCGTACGACCTTCAAACTATGGCTACACCTTC
CASSVRPSNYGYTF
>.|TRBJ2-7|TRBV7-9|many
TGTGCCAGCAGCGGAGGGGTATACTACGAGCAGTACTTC
CASSGGVYYEQYF
>TRBD1|TRBJ2-7|TRBV7-9|few
TGTGCCAGCAGCCTCGGGACAGCAACCTACGAGCAGTACTTC
CASSLGTATYEQYF
>TRBD2|TRBJ2-5|TRBV9|few
TGTGCCAGCAGCGTACTAGCGGGGAGCCAAGAGACCCAGTACTTC
CASSVLAGSQETQYF
>.|TRBJ2-6|TRBV7-9|.
TGTGCCAGCAGCTTGGGGATCACCGGGAGCGGGGCCAACGTCCTGACTTTC
CASSLGITGSGANVLTF
>.|TRBJ2-2|TRBV11-2|few
TGTGCCAGCAGAACTACGGGGGCCACCGGGGAGCTGTTTTTT
CASRTTGATGELFF
>.|TRBJ1-1|TRBV5-6|few
TGTGCCAGCAGCTTTTGGGACACTGAAGCTTTCTTT
CASSFWDTEAFF
>.|TRBJ1-3|TRBV19|many
TGTGCCAGTAGTTCCGGGCACTCTGGAAACACCATATATTTT
CASSSGHSGNTIYF
>.|TRBJ1-5|TRBV10-2|many
TGCGCCAGCAGTGAGAGCAGGGAAAGACAGCCCCAGCATTTT
CASSESRERQPQHF
>.|TRBJ2-3|TRBV3-1|few
TGTGCCAGCAGGCCTCCGGGATTTTCGGATACGCAGTATTTT
CASRPPGFSDTQYF
>.|TRBJ2-7|TRBV11-2|medium-sized
TGTGCCAGCAGCCCCCTCCCAGGGTTCCAGTACGAGCAGTACTTC
CASSPLPGFQYEQYF
>TRBD2|TRBJ2-1|TRBV6-4|many
TGTGCCAGCAGTGTCGAGGCTAGCGGGGGAGCCTACAATGAGCAGTTCTTC
CASSVEASGGAYNEQFF
>.|TRBJ2-3|TRBV7-9|medium-sized
TGTGCCAGCAGCCGAGGCACAGATACGCAGTATTTT
CASSRGTDTQYF
>.|TRBJ2-1|TRBV7-2|few
TGTGCCAGCAGCTTAGCTAGGGGGAATGAGCAGTTCTTC
CASSLARGNEQFF
>TRBD2|TRBJ2-5|TRBV20-1|few
TGCAGTGCTAGAGATCTCGGGGGGGCCGAGACCCAGTACTTC
CSARDLGGAETQYF
>.|TRBJ2-1|TRBV12-3/TRBV12-4|few
TGTGCCAGCAGTTTAAGCGACAATGAGCAGTTCTTC
CASSLSDNEQFF
>TRBD2|TRBJ2-5|TRBV12-3/TRBV12-4|many
TGTGCCAGCAGGACGGGACTAGCGGAGACCCAGTACTTC
CASRTGLAETQYF
>TRBD1|TRBJ1-4|TRBV2|.
TGTGCCAGCAGTGGAACAGGGGGCCTTGAAAAACTGTTTTTT
CASSGTGGLEKLFF
>.|TRBJ1-2|TRBV19|many
TGTGCCAGTGGGACCTCAACCCCCTTAGAGGATGGCTACACCTTC
CASGTSTPLEDGYTF
>.|TRBJ2-7|TRBV15|many
TGTGCCACCAGCAGAGAGTTAGACTACGAGCAGTACTTC
CATSRELDYEQYF
>TRBD1|TRBJ1-4|TRBV7-2|few
TGTGCCAGCAGCTTAGGAGGCACAGGGGGTGAAAAACTGTTTTTT
CASSLGGTGGEKLFF
>.|TRBJ2-7|TRBV6-5|.
TGTGCCAGCAGTTACTCCTTGGGGGGCCGGCCCTACGAGCAGTACTTC
CASSYSLGGRPYEQYF
>TRBD1|TRBJ1-5|TRBV19|few
TGTGCCAGTAGTAGGGCAGGGGGAAGCAATCAGCCCCAGCATTTT
CASSRAGGSNQPQHF
>TRBD1|TRBJ2-7|TRBV6-5|few
TGTGCCAGCAGACTAACAGGGGGCGAGCAGTACTTC
CASRLTGGEQYF
>.|TRBJ2-7|TRBV9|many
TGTGCCAGCAGCCACCCAGGCGGGGGCCAGGCGGGGGAGCAGTACTTC
CASSHPGGGQAGEQYF
>.|TRBJ2-6|TRBV3-1|.
TGTGCCAGCAGTCGACAGAGCTCTGGGGCCAACGTCCTGACTTTC
CASSRQSSGANVLTF
>TRBD1|TRBJ2-7|TRBV11-2|many
TGTGCCAGCAGCTTAGTGGGGACAGACGCCTACGAGCAGTACTTC
CASSLVGTDAYEQYF
>TRBD1|TRBJ2-1|TRBV15|.
TGTGCCACCAGTAGCGGGACAGGGGATTTCGATGAGCAGTTCTTC
CATSSGTGDFDEQFF
>TRBD2|TRBJ2-1|TRBV19|few
TGTGCCAGTAGTCGGGGGGGCTACAATGAGCAGTTCTTC
CASSRGGYNEQFF
>TRBD1|TRBJ2-5|TRBV29-1|.
TGCAGCGTGGATACAGGGGTCCAAGAGACCCAGTACTTC
CSVDTGVQETQYF